The rows below give T cell receptor beta chains drawn from one sample of a study of OX40 agonist ivuxolimab in advanced cancers. Data came from immunoSEQ multiplex PCR; TCRdb stores just in-frame clones and leaves some out. The sample records roughly 20,000 clones, 70% to 80% being singletons. The starting material was CD4+ or CD8+ T cells sorted from blood, obtained in a trial of the OX40 agonist ivuxolimab. The receptors come from an adult with an advanced solid tumor such as melanoma, head and neck, liver or kidney cancer. Both conserved end residues are part of each CDR3. Fields, in order: J gene, clone size, V gene, D gene, CDR3 DNA, CDR3 protein. D genes are given only for firm matches. The size entry is marked missing in some rows and otherwise reads once, few, many or a size class.

J: TRBJ2-7; size: .; V: TRBV19; D: .; DNA: TGTGCCAGTAGTAATATCTACGAGCAGTACTTC; CDR3: CASSNIYEQYF
J: TRBJ2-1; size: once; V: TRBV7-9; D: .; DNA: TGTGCCAGCAGCCCCCTGGAGGGACGGCTCTACAATGAGCAGTTCTTC; CDR3: CASSPLEGRLYNEQFF
J: TRBJ2-7; size: .; V: TRBV27; D: .; DNA: TGTGCCAGCAGCCTTCCCGGGACAAGAGAACCATACGAGCAGTACTTC; CDR3: CASSLPGTREPYEQYF
J: TRBJ1-5; size: .; V: TRBV19; D: .; DNA: TGTGCCAGTAGTATGCAGGATTATAGCAATCAGCCCCAGCATTTT; CDR3: CASSMQDYSNQPQHF
J: TRBJ1-3; size: .; V: TRBV9; D: TRBD1; DNA: TGTGCCAGCAGCACCCCCCGGGACAGCAGACTCTCTGGAAACACCATATATTTT; CDR3: CASSTPRDSRLSGNTIYF
J: TRBJ2-7; size: .; V: TRBV2; D: .; DNA: TGTGCCAGCAGTGAAATAGGGTCCCGCTACGAGCAGTACTTC; CDR3: CASSEIGSRYEQYF
J: TRBJ2-1; size: .; V: TRBV7-3; D: .; DNA: TGTGCCAGCAGCTTAATGGGGAATGAGCAGTTCTTC; CDR3: CASSLMGNEQFF
J: TRBJ2-1; size: once; V: TRBV4-3; D: TRBD2; DNA: TGCGCCAGCAGCCAAGATCCGCGTAGCGGGGGGGCCTATGAGCAGTTCTTC; CDR3: CASSQDPRSGGAYEQFF
J: TRBJ1-4; size: .; V: TRBV27; D: .; DNA: TGTGCCAGTGCAACTAATGAAAAACTGTTTTTT; CDR3: CASATNEKLFF
J: TRBJ1-1; size: .; V: TRBV27; D: .; DNA: TGTGCCAGCAGTCCCCCGGGCACTGAAGCTTTCTTT; CDR3: CASSPPGTEAFF
J: TRBJ2-7; size: once; V: TRBV7-8; D: .; DNA: TGTGCCAGCAGCTTACCGGGGTACGAGCAGTACTTC; CDR3: CASSLPGYEQYF
J: TRBJ1-2; size: once; V: TRBV2; D: TRBD1; DNA: TGTGCCAGCATGACCCGGGACAGCTATGGCTATGGCTACACCTTC; CDR3: CASMTRDSYGYGYTF
J: TRBJ1-1; size: .; V: TRBV23-1; D: .; DNA: TGCGCCAGCAGTCAACTCGCCGGGCCGAGAACGAACACTGAAGCTTTCTTT; CDR3: CASSQLAGPRTNTEAFF
J: TRBJ2-7; size: .; V: TRBV19; D: TRBD1; DNA: TGTGCCAGTAGCCCCGGGACAGGGGCCTACGAGCAGTACTTC; CDR3: CASSPGTGAYEQYF
J: TRBJ2-1; size: .; V: TRBV25-1; D: .; DNA: TGTGCCAGCAGTCGACAGAGCCACAATGAGCAGTTCTTC; CDR3: CASSRQSHNEQFF
J: TRBJ2-7; size: .; V: TRBV5-4; D: .; DNA: TGTGCCAGCAACCCATGGGGGGGACAGCCCTACGAGCAGTACTTC; CDR3: CASNPWGGQPYEQYF
J: TRBJ2-6; size: .; V: TRBV7-9; D: TRBD1; DNA: TGTGCCAGCAGCCCTCCGGGGACAGTAAGCTCTGGGGCCAACGTCCTGACTTTC; CDR3: CASSPPGTVSSGANVLTF
J: TRBJ1-2; size: .; V: TRBV10-1; D: TRBD1; DNA: TGCGCCAGCAGGGGCTGGGGGGACAGCAATGGCTACACCTTC; CDR3: CASRGWGDSNGYTF
J: TRBJ1-2; size: .; V: TRBV27; D: .; DNA: TGTGCCAGCCGTTTCCTGGGGTCCTCGAGGAGCTATGGCTACACCTTC; CDR3: CASRFLGSSRSYGYTF
J: TRBJ2-4; size: .; V: TRBV4-1; D: TRBD1; DNA: TGCGCCAGCAGCCAAGGGGGGGACAGGGATAAAAACATTCAGTACTTC; CDR3: CASSQGGDRDKNIQYF
J: TRBJ2-1; size: .; V: TRBV5-4; D: .; DNA: TGTGCCAGCAGCTTGGGGGGCTACAATGAGCAGTTCTTC; CDR3: CASSLGGYNEQFF
J: TRBJ2-5; size: once; V: TRBV11-3; D: .; DNA: TGTGCCAGCAGCTTAGATCTTCTTTCGGGAGAGACCCAGTACTTC; CDR3: CASSLDLLSGETQYF
J: TRBJ2-5; size: .; V: TRBV5-1; D: TRBD1; DNA: TGCGCCAGCAGCCTAACAGGGGAGAGGGGCCAAGAGACCCAGTACTTC; CDR3: CASSLTGERGQETQYF
J: TRBJ1-1; size: few; V: TRBV11-1; D: TRBD1; DNA: TGTGCCAGCAGCCCAGGGGGGGCTGAAGCTTTCTTT; CDR3: CASSPGGAEAFF
J: TRBJ2-7; size: .; V: TRBV6-5; D: .; DNA: TGTGCCAGCAGTTACTCGAGTGGTTGGGACGAGCAGTACTTC; CDR3: CASSYSSGWDEQYF
J: TRBJ1-1; size: .; V: TRBV30; D: TRBD1; DNA: TGTGCCTGGGAACGGGACAGCAACACTGAAGCTTTCTTT; CDR3: CAWERDSNTEAFF
J: TRBJ2-2; size: .; V: TRBV9; D: .; DNA: TGTGCCAGCAGCTCCTCCGAATTACTCTGGTATGAGACCGGGGAGCTGTTTTTT; CDR3: CASSSSELLWYETGELFF
J: TRBJ2-7; size: .; V: TRBV7-9; D: .; DNA: TGTGCCAGCAGCTTACCGGCCTACGAGCAGTACTTC; CDR3: CASSLPAYEQYF
J: TRBJ1-6; size: .; V: TRBV7-2; D: .; DNA: TGTGCCAGCGACAGCCCCATCTATAATTCACCCCTCCACTTT; CDR3: CASDSPIYNSPLHF
J: TRBJ2-4; size: .; V: TRBV5-6; D: TRBD1; DNA: TGTGCCAGCGAGACAGGGGAAAACATTCAGTACTTC; CDR3: CASETGENIQYF
J: TRBJ2-1; size: .; V: TRBV27; D: .; DNA: TGTGCCAGCAGTCCTCGGAGCTCCTACAATGAGCAGTTCTTC; CDR3: CASSPRSSYNEQFF
J: TRBJ1-2; size: .; V: TRBV27; D: .; DNA: TGTGCCAGCAGTTTACGTCCGTGGGGGCCCTATGGCTACACCTTC; CDR3: CASSLRPWGPYGYTF
J: TRBJ1-2; size: .; V: TRBV5-3; D: .; DNA: TGTGCCAGAAGCTGGAAGGGACGGGACGGCTACACCTTC; CDR3: CARSWKGRDGYTF
J: TRBJ2-7; size: .; V: TRBV27; D: TRBD1; DNA: TGTGCCAGCAGTTTGGTCCCAGGGGGCTACGAGCAGTACTTC; CDR3: CASSLVPGGYEQYF
J: TRBJ2-3; size: medium-sized; V: TRBV7-9; D: .; DNA: TGTGCCAGCAGCTTAAGCACAGATACGCAGTATTTT; CDR3: CASSLSTDTQYF
J: TRBJ2-3; size: .; V: TRBV7-7; D: .; DNA: TGTGCCAGCAGCCTTACAAGCTTCGCAGATACGCAGTATTTT; CDR3: CASSLTSFADTQYF
J: TRBJ2-1; size: .; V: TRBV7-9; D: .; DNA: TGTGCCAGCAACCCCCCCCCGTATTACAATGAGCAGTTCTTC; CDR3: CASNPPPYYNEQFF
J: TRBJ2-1; size: .; V: TRBV7-3; D: TRBD2; DNA: TGTGCCAGCAGCTTTACCCCCTGGCTAGCGGGGGGAAATGAGCAGTTCTTC; CDR3: CASSFTPWLAGGNEQFF
J: TRBJ2-5; size: .; V: TRBV7-6; D: .; DNA: TGTGCCAGCAGCTTCGCGGAGACCCAGTACTTC; CDR3: CASSFAETQYF
J: TRBJ1-1; size: .; V: TRBV9; D: .; DNA: TGTGCCAGCAGCGTAGAAGGCCATGAAGCTTTCTTT; CDR3: CASSVEGHEAFF
J: TRBJ2-7; size: .; V: TRBV7-9; D: .; DNA: TGTGCCAGCAGCCGATCTGAAGACGAGCAGTACTTC; CDR3: CASSRSEDEQYF
J: TRBJ2-1; size: .; V: TRBV14; D: TRBD2; DNA: TGTGCCAGCAGCCCCTTAGGGGCGGGGGGGCCCTATGAGCAGTTCTTC; CDR3: CASSPLGAGGPYEQFF
J: TRBJ1-1; size: .; V: TRBV4-1; D: .; DNA: TGCGCCAGCAGCCCCGTGGGGGGGAGAGAGGAAGCTTTCTTT; CDR3: CASSPVGGREEAFF
J: TRBJ1-2; size: .; V: TRBV5-4; D: .; DNA: TGTGCCAGCAGCTTGGATGACCCGCATGGCTACACCTTC; CDR3: CASSLDDPHGYTF
J: TRBJ2-7; size: .; V: TRBV29-1; D: .; DNA: TGCAGCGTTGAAGATTTATCCCAGGACTACGAGCAGTACTTC; CDR3: CSVEDLSQDYEQYF
J: TRBJ1-1; size: .; V: TRBV27; D: TRBD1; DNA: TGTGCCAGCAGTTCCTCAACAGGGGAGGCTGAAGCTTTCTTT; CDR3: CASSSSTGEAEAFF
J: TRBJ1-1; size: .; V: TRBV4-3; D: .; DNA: TGCGCCAGCAGCCAAGCCTCTGGTTCTGAAGCTTTCTTT; CDR3: CASSQASGSEAFF
J: TRBJ2-7; size: .; V: TRBV6-5; D: TRBD2; DNA: TGTGCTTCCCGGGAGGGGACCTACGAGCAGTACTTC; CDR3: CASREGTYEQYF
J: TRBJ1-1; size: .; V: TRBV28; D: .; DNA: TGTGCCAGCAGCATCAGTGGCTTGAACACTGAAGCTTTCTTT; CDR3: CASSISGLNTEAFF
J: TRBJ1-1; size: .; V: TRBV7-2; D: .; DNA: TGTGCCAGCAGCTTGGGCCTCAGGGGCACTGAAGCTTTCTTT; CDR3: CASSLGLRGTEAFF
J: TRBJ1-1; size: few; V: TRBV9; D: .; DNA: TGTGCCAGCAGCGGCGGGCGGGGCAATGAAGCTTTCTTT; CDR3: CASSGGRGNEAFF
J: TRBJ2-7; size: .; V: TRBV18; D: .; DNA: TGTGCCAGCTCACCACCGCCTATGGGACTTGTCGAGCAGTACTTC; CDR3: CASSPPPMGLVEQYF
J: TRBJ2-3; size: large; V: TRBV25-1; D: .; DNA: TGTGCCAGCAGTGCGGGGATGGATGATACGCAGTATTTT; CDR3: CASSAGMDDTQYF
J: TRBJ1-3; size: .; V: TRBV19; D: .; DNA: TGTGCCAGTACTACAGGGTTTAACACCATATATTTT; CDR3: CASTTGFNTIYF
J: TRBJ2-1; size: .; V: TRBV27; D: TRBD2; DNA: TGTGCCAGCAGTTCCCCTAGCGGGGGCCCCAATGAGCAGTTCTTC; CDR3: CASSSPSGGPNEQFF
J: TRBJ1-1; size: .; V: TRBV6-5; D: .; DNA: TGTGCCAGCAGGAAATGGGAGAATACTGAAGCTTTCTTT; CDR3: CASRKWENTEAFF
J: TRBJ2-7; size: .; V: TRBV27; D: .; DNA: TGTGCCAGCAGTTTTAAAGGGAGCTCCTACGAGCAGTACTTC; CDR3: CASSFKGSSYEQYF
J: TRBJ2-5; size: .; V: TRBV7-6; D: .; DNA: TGTGCCAGCAGCCGGCTCGCGGAGGGAGAGACCCAGTACTTC; CDR3: CASSRLAEGETQYF